A selection of T cell receptor beta chains follows, all from one sample in a study of long-term antiretroviral therapy in people with HIV. Produced via immunoSEQ multiplex PCR; TCRdb's table is partial and in-frame only. The sample records under 20,000 clones, around 86% being singletons. The specimen was unsorted PBMCs, collected 0.5 years after starting antiretroviral therapy. These receptors were collected from a man aged 40-50 years with HIV. Both conserved end residues are trimmed from each CDR3. Each record gives: clone size, J gene, V gene, CDR3 protein. The size field is filled for only some rows; it gives once, few, many or a size class.

>few|TRBJ1-2|TRBV29-1
SVGGTGYGYT
>.|TRBJ2-2|TRBV5-1
ASTLPNTGELF
>large|TRBJ1-1|TRBV10-3
AISPQGGNTEAF
>.|TRBJ2-7|TRBV6-1
ASTPPSKPSYEQY
>.|TRBJ1-2|TRBV7-2
ASSSTGTPAYT
>.|TRBJ2-2|TRBV11-1
ASGTPGNGELF
>.|TRBJ1-1|TRBV27
ASRTTLDSTRDEAF
>.|TRBJ1-1|TRBV5-4
ASSLADRDTEAF
>.|TRBJ1-4|TRBV7-6
ASSLRAPLAGVNEKLF
>.|TRBJ2-1|TRBV5-1
ASSPLTGTVAGVQF
>.|TRBJ1-5|TRBV7-2
ASSFGTGNQPQH
>.|TRBJ2-7|TRBV19
ASSMTGTSGYEQY
>.|TRBJ2-3|TRBV7-2
ASSLRTADTQY
>.|TRBJ2-7|TRBV4-2
ASSQGGSRGEQY
>few|TRBJ2-5|TRBV12-5
ASGLAPSHETQY
>.|TRBJ1-1|TRBV6-6
ASRDRTGITEAF
>.|TRBJ2-1|TRBV5-1
ASSGSGFSYNEQF
>.|TRBJ2-2|TRBV5-4
ASSLLSQWGNTGELF
>.|TRBJ2-7|TRBV6-6
ASTDSRADYEQY
>.|TRBJ2-7|TRBV7-9
ASSPSSVGLRAEQY
>.|TRBJ2-3|TRBV18
ASSPGVPDTQY
>.|TRBJ2-1|TRBV9
RTGPYNEQF
>.|TRBJ2-1|TRBV28
ASTVASVYNEQF
>.|TRBJ2-2|TRBV10-1
ASSTGLVTGELF
>.|TRBJ2-3|TRBV27
ASSLWSGVLNTQY
>.|TRBJ1-1|TRBV9
ASSSTGQRAF
>.|TRBJ2-7|TRBV7-6
ASSAGIEQY
>.|TRBJ2-1|TRBV18
ASSAQGGNEQF
>.|TRBJ2-1|TRBV7-8
ASSLGDSRNEQF
>.|TRBJ2-7|TRBV4-3
ASSQNPGTSYEQY
>.|TRBJ2-7|TRBV19
ASSTTGTSYEQY
>.|TRBJ2-2|TRBV7-2
ASSLVAGAGGELF
>.|TRBJ2-7|TRBV7-8
ASSPMTGPYEQY
>.|TRBJ2-5|TRBV5-5
ASSLFQGLVETQY
>medium-sized|TRBJ1-5|TRBV6-1
ASSEWDRGPALPQH
>.|TRBJ2-7|TRBV5-1
ASSPDSGTYEQY
>.|TRBJ2-5|TRBV7-3
ASSSPRISETQY
>.|TRBJ1-2|TRBV2
ASSEDLPDGYT
>once|TRBJ2-5|TRBV6-6
ASSYSRQGGETQY
>few|TRBJ2-7|TRBV18
ASSLADRGSYEQY
>.|TRBJ1-6|TRBV14
ASSQVGGLNSPLH
>.|TRBJ2-1|TRBV19
ASSINGREQGNEQF